Listed below are T cell receptor beta chains from one sample, sequenced in a study of OX40 agonist ivuxolimab in advanced cancers. The repertoire was sequenced with immunoSEQ multiplex PCR; TCRdb's copy has only in-frame clones and lacks some. The sample holds roughly 130,000 clones, around 93% seen once. Sequencing used CD4+ or CD8+ T cells sorted from blood, obtained in a trial of the OX40 agonist ivuxolimab. Receptors were obtained from an adult with an advanced solid tumor such as melanoma, head and neck, liver or kidney cancer. The CDR3 runs from the conserved cysteine through the conserved F or W. A D gene is named only where the DNA matches it firmly. A clone size is listed for some rows: how often the clone was seen (once, few, many), or a class if it is expanded.

J	length	size	D	V	DNA	CDR3
TRBJ2-6	15	-	-	TRBV7-2	TGTGCCAGCAGCTTATCGGTTTCTGGGGCCAACGTCCTGACTTTC	CASSLSVSGANVLTF
TRBJ1-4	16	-	-	TRBV6-5	TGTGCCAGCAGTTACACCAGCAGGGGCCCAGGGGAAAAACTGTTTTTT	CASSYTSRGPGEKLFF
TRBJ1-1	16	-	-	TRBV4-1	TGCGCCAGCAGCCAAGGTCTTGCAGGGGCGGGCACTGAAGCTTTCTTT	CASSQGLAGAGTEAFF
TRBJ1-4	14	-	-	TRBV28	TGTGCCAGCAGTCTTGAGGGGACTAATGAAAAACTGTTTTTT	CASSLEGTNEKLFF
TRBJ2-5	18	-	TRBD2	TRBV5-1	TGCGCCAGCAGCTACCGACTAGCGGGGGTCTCCTCTCGAGAGACCCAGTACTTC	CASSYRLAGVSSRETQYF
TRBJ2-2	13	-	-	TRBV5-5	TGTGCCAGCAGCTCCCTTAACACCGGGGAGCTGTTTTTT	CASSSLNTGELFF
TRBJ2-2	14	-	TRBD1	TRBV7-7	TGTGCCAGCAGCTCAACAGGGGAAACCGGGGAGCTGTTTTTT	CASSSTGETGELFF
TRBJ2-3	15	-	-	TRBV5-8	TGTGCCAGCAGCTTGGATCAGCCGGGCCTAGATACGCAGTATTTT	CASSLDQPGLDTQYF
TRBJ2-7	12	once	-	TRBV7-8	TGTGCCAGCAGCCTCCTCGCCTACGAGCAGTACTTC	CASSLLAYEQYF
TRBJ1-2	15	once	-	TRBV9	TGTGCCAGCAGCGTAGACCCGGGGGCATCGAAGGGCTACACCTTC	CASSVDPGASKGYTF
TRBJ1-1	14	-	TRBD1	TRBV6-6	TGTGCCAGCAGTACCACAGGGGGCAGGACTGAAGCTTTCTTT	CASSTTGGRTEAFF
TRBJ1-1	12	-	-	TRBV7-2	TGTGCCAGCAGCTTATTGGGGATTGAAGCTTTCTTT	CASSLLGIEAFF
TRBJ2-2	14	-	-	TRBV5-1	TGCGCCACCCGACAATTAGTCGGCACCGGGGAGCTGTTTTTT	CATRQLVGTGELFF
TRBJ1-1	15	-	-	TRBV2	TGTGCCAGCAGTGTGGCAGGGGAGGCGAACACTGAAGCTTTCTTT	CASSVAGEANTEAFF
TRBJ1-5	15	-	-	TRBV5-8	TGTGCCAGCAGCGGCAGGGATTTTAGCAATCAGCCCCAGCATTTT	CASSGRDFSNQPQHF
TRBJ2-6	14	once	-	TRBV6-5	TGTGCCAGCAGTAATGCGGCAGGGGCCAACGTCCTGACTTTC	CASSNAAGANVLTF
TRBJ2-3	16	-	TRBD1	TRBV7-8	TGTGCCAGCAGCTTACGAGGACAGGGCAGGGAAGATACGCAGTATTTT	CASSLRGQGREDTQYF
TRBJ2-7	14	-	-	TRBV7-2	TGTGCCAGCAGGAAGGGGGGAGGCTCCTACGAGCAGTACTTC	CASRKGGGSYEQYF
TRBJ2-7	15	-	TRBD1	TRBV12-5	TGTGCTAGTGGTTTGGACCATCAGGGGGCGCGAGAGCAGTACTTC	CASGLDHQGAREQYF
TRBJ2-7	12	-	TRBD2	TRBV28	TGTGCCAGCAGGGGACTAGCTTACGAGCAGTACTTC	CASRGLAYEQYF
TRBJ1-5	16	-	-	TRBV19	TGTGCCAGTAGTATGCAGGGCTTAATGGTCAATCAGCCCCAGCATTTT	CASSMQGLMVNQPQHF
TRBJ1-1	14	-	TRBD1	TRBV5-5	TGTGCCAGCAGCAGGACAGGGGGAAACACTGAAGCTTTCTTT	CASSRTGGNTEAFF
TRBJ1-6	12	-	-	TRBV6-5	TGTGCCAGCAGACAGAGCCTTTCACCCCTCCACTTT	CASRQSLSPLHF
TRBJ1-3	20	-	-	TRBV10-1	TGCGCCAGCAAAAGAAACTTGGCGGGGGCCAGGCAACCCTCTGGAAACACCATATATTTT	CASKRNLAGARQPSGNTIYF
TRBJ1-5	16	-	-	TRBV2	TGTGCCAGCAGTGAACTAGGCCCGGGGGCATATCAGCCCCAGCATTTT	CASSELGPGAYQPQHF
TRBJ2-3	11	-	-	TRBV6-5	TGTGCCAGCAGTAAACTCAAGACGCAGTATTTT	CASSKLKTQYF
TRBJ1-2	16	-	TRBD1	TRBV7-2	TGTGCCAGCAGTTCCGGTGGGACAGGGGCCAAGGGAGGCTACACCTTC	CASSSGGTGAKGGYTF
TRBJ1-5	15	-	-	TRBV6-5	TGTGCCAGCAGATTGGGCCAATGGGGCAATCAGCCCCAGCATTTT	CASRLGQWGNQPQHF
TRBJ2-3	14	once	-	TRBV10-3	TGTGCCATCAGTGAGGGACAGAGCACAGATACGCAGTATTTT	CAISEGQSTDTQYF
TRBJ2-1	14	-	TRBD1	TRBV2	TGTGCCAGCATGGGACAGCCCACCGGGGATGAGCAGTTCTTC	CASMGQPTGDEQFF
TRBJ1-3	15	-	-	TRBV6-1	TGTGCCAGCAGTGAGTTTCTGGCAGAGGAAAACACCATATATTTT	CASSEFLAEENTIYF
TRBJ1-5	18	once	-	TRBV28	TGTGCCAGCAGTTTTGTCCAGGAGCGTGGGGTTAGCAATCAGCCCCAGCATTTT	CASSFVQERGVSNQPQHF
TRBJ2-7	11	once	-	TRBV6-1	TGTGCCAGCAGGGCGACAGAGGAGCAGTACTTC	CASRATEEQYF
TRBJ2-2	16	-	TRBD2	TRBV11-2	TGTGCCAGCGGCAGGGGACTAGCGGGAAACACCGGGGAGCTGTTTTTT	CASGRGLAGNTGELFF
TRBJ2-7	12	-	-	TRBV9	TGTGCCAGCAGCGGAGACTCCTACGAGCAGTACTTC	CASSGDSYEQYF
TRBJ2-5	13	-	-	TRBV5-1	TGCGCCAGCGGGGGGGCTCCAGTAGAGACCCAGTACTTC	CASGGAPVETQYF
TRBJ1-2	13	-	-	TRBV14	TGTGCCAGCAGCCAGGCCAGGCAGTATGGCTACACCTTC	CASSQARQYGYTF
TRBJ2-7	12	once	-	TRBV19	TGTGCCAGTAGGGCGGGGTTCTCGGAGCAGTACTTC	CASRAGFSEQYF
TRBJ1-2	13	-	-	TRBV28	TGTGCCGCCGGCGGGGGAGCCGGGGGTGGCTACACCTTC	CAAGGGAGGGYTF
TRBJ1-6	16	-	-	TRBV21-1	TGTGCCAGCAGCAAAGCTGGTTCTACCATTAATTCACCCCTCCACTTT	CASSKAGSTINSPLHF
TRBJ1-6	18	-	TRBD1	TRBV4-2	TGTGCCAGCAGCCTAGACAGGGTAGGGGCCTTTTATAATTCACCCCTCCACTTT	CASSLDRVGAFYNSPLHF
TRBJ2-2	16	-	TRBD1	TRBV7-9	TGTGCCAGCAGCCCCCCAGGGGGACATCACACCGGGGAGCTGTTTTTT	CASSPPGGHHTGELFF
TRBJ1-1	14	-	-	TRBV11-2	TGTGCCAGCAGCTTACCGGGGGTTAACACTGAAGCTTTCTTT	CASSLPGVNTEAFF
TRBJ2-2	15	-	TRBD2	TRBV9	TGTGCCAGCAATGTAGGCAGCGGGGAGGCCGGGGAGCTGTTTTTT	CASNVGSGEAGELFF
TRBJ1-1	14	-	-	TRBV6-1	TGTGCCAGCAGTGAAGCCAGAACGGCCAATGAAGCTTTCTTT	CASSEARTANEAFF
TRBJ2-1	11	-	-	TRBV2	TGTGCCAGCACTTACGATAATGAGCAGTTCTTC	CASTYDNEQFF
TRBJ2-3	19	-	TRBD2	TRBV10-2	TGCGCCAGCAGGGAAACTCTAGCGGGGGGCCCTCATGAAACAGATACGCAGTATTTT	CASRETLAGGPHETDTQYF
TRBJ2-3	16	-	-	TRBV21-1	TGTGCCAGCAGCAAAGAGTTCCCTAGTAGTACAGATACGCAGTATTTT	CASSKEFPSSTDTQYF
TRBJ2-2	11	-	-	TRBV29-1	TGCAGCGTACTACGGACCGGGGAGCTGTTTTTT	CSVLRTGELFF
TRBJ1-5	14	once	-	TRBV6-1	TGTGCCAGCAGTTGGGACTATAGCAATCAGCCCCAGCATTTT	CASSWDYSNQPQHF
TRBJ1-4	15	-	-	TRBV6-5	TGTGCCAGCAGCTCCAACAGGGCGACTAATGAAAAACTGTTTTTT	CASSSNRATNEKLFF
TRBJ2-6	16	-	-	TRBV18	TGTGCCAGCTCACCACAGAAGGGTACCGGGGCCAACGTCCTGACTTTC	CASSPQKGTGANVLTF
TRBJ1-2	13	-	-	TRBV4-1	TGCGCCAGCAGCCGGTCCATAAACTATGGCTACACCTTC	CASSRSINYGYTF
TRBJ1-2	13	-	-	TRBV5-1	TGCGCCAGCAGCCCGGACCTGGACTATGGCTACACCTTC	CASSPDLDYGYTF
TRBJ1-1	16	-	-	TRBV6-1	TGTGCCAGCAGTGATAGGGCGCCCATCATGAACACTGAAGCTTTCTTT	CASSDRAPIMNTEAFF
TRBJ1-6	15	-	TRBD1	TRBV6-1	TGTGCCAGCAGCCCAGACAGGGTCTATAATTCACCCCTCCACTTT	CASSPDRVYNSPLHF
TRBJ1-2	13	-	-	TRBV4-3	TGCGCCAGCAGCCAAGATGGGGGGGATGGCTACACCTTC	CASSQDGGDGYTF
TRBJ2-7	14	-	-	TRBV21-1	TGTGCCAGCAGCACCGACCCCCGCGGGGTTGAGCAGTACTTC	CASSTDPRGVEQYF